These 31 T cell receptor beta chains came from one sample sequenced in a study of T cells in Graves' hyperthyroidism and ophthalmopathy. Amplified TCR beta CDR3 regions came from RNA transcripts. Carried out on the TCR CDR3, a first-round RT-PCR used the HTBI primer set. TCRdb re-called the multiplex PCR reads through MiXCR, storing one row per CDR3 protein. The sample consists of under 400,000 distinct CDR3 sequences, approximately 16% of them appearing once. Sequenced: blood. The receptors shown here come from a man younger than 40 with Graves' hyperthyroidism.

The chain couples TRBV24-1 to TRBJ2-1; D uncertain. This CDR3 is 14 amino acids long. Trimming pared 5 bases from V and 6 bases from J, leaving 13 bases between. Per the germline V gene, CDR1 is KGHDR and CDR2 is SFDVKD. CDR3 residues: CATSAWLGSNEQFF. The CDR3 DNA follows: TGTGCCACCAGTGCATGGTTAGGTAGCAATGAGCAGTTCTTC.

Many counts were recorded for this clonotype. The chain recombines TRBV10-3 with TRBJ2-7; D call uncertain. Trimming removed 3 bases from V and 3 bases from J, with 3 bases in between. The germline gives CDR1 ENHRY, CDR2 SYGVKD. The CDR3 has 11 amino acids. As DNA, the CDR3 is TGTGCCATCAGTGATCGCTACGAGCAGTACTTC. Protein sequence: CAISDRYEQYF.

This clonotype was counted ten times or more. The CDR3 sequence: CASSSARSDEQFF. CDR3 bases: TGTGCCAGCAGTTCCGCGCGCAGCGATGAGCAGTTCTTC. The chain carries TRBV7-3 and TRBJ2-1; D not resolved. Trimming cost V 6 bases and J 8 bases, with 14 bases left between them. The germline V gene encodes CDR1 SGHTA and CDR2 FQGTGA. This CDR3 comprises 13 residues.

V usage is TRBV20-1 and J usage is TRBJ2-7; no firm D call. V was clipped by 6 bases and J by 4 bases, with 10 bases between them. The length of the CDR3 is 11 residues. Germline loops: CDR1 DFQATT, CDR2 SNEGSKA (reference sequence). This CDR3 is CSAFSGYEQYF. CDR3 DNA sequence: TGCAGTGCGTTCTCAGGTTACGAGCAGTACTTC.

This clonotype has ten or more counts. The chain has TRBV20-1 and TRBJ2-6; weak D call: TRBD1 (5 bases). Trimming pared 4 bases from V and 2 bases from J, leaving 9 bases between. This CDR3 has 14 residues. Germline V lookup: CDR1 DFQATT, CDR2 SNEGSKA (reference sequence). CDR3 DNA sequence: TGCAGTGCTATGAAGGGGACTGGGGCCAACGTCCTGACTTTC. Translation: CSAMKGTGANVLTF.

A word on this clonotype: One junction end does not reproduce the germline sequence, and a read error may be involved. V is TRBV28 and J is TRBJ2-6; TRBD2 agrees at 7 bases. This CDR3 region has 16 residues. The germline gives CDR1 MDHEN, CDR2 SYDVKM. CDR3 sequence reads: CASLLGGTTGGNVLTF. The CDR3 DNA is TGTGCCAGTTTGCTGGGGGGGACGACGGGGGGCAACGTCCTGACTTTC.

The rearrangement joins TRBV12-3 or TRBV12-4 to TRBJ2-1, with D hard to call. This CDR3 is built from 12 residues. V shed 3 bases and J shed 7 bases, with 7 bases lying between them. The DNA of the CDR3 is TGTGCCAGCAGTTTCATGGTAAATGAGCAGTTCTTC. Translated: CASSFMVNEQFF.

This clonotype was found many times. This chain connects TRBV11-2 to TRBJ2-3, with TRBD2 matching 7 bases. The CDR3 sequence is 14 residues long. Losses at the gene ends were 1 base for V and 6 bases for J; bases not matched to a gene: 4. CDR1 and CDR2 (germline): SGHAT, FQNNGV. The DNA of the CDR3 is TGTGCCAGCAGCTTAGGCGGGGGAAGGGATACGCAGTATTTT. Its protein is CASSLGGGRDTQYF.

The V and J genes are TRBV29-1 and TRBJ2-5; maybe TRBD1 (6 bases). Trimming stripped 4 bases from V and 2 bases from J, with 11 bases between. The V gene's germline CDR1 is SQVTM and CDR2 ANQGSEA. This CDR3 is built from 13 residues. DNA of the CDR3: TGCAGCGTTGCAGGGGTTGGACAAGAGACCCAGTACTTC. Its translation is CSVAGVGQETQYF.

This clonotype was counted at least ten times. The rearrangement uses TRBV5-1 and TRBJ1-2, with TRBD1 matching over 10 bases. The germline CDR1 and CDR2 sequences are SGHRS and YFSETQ. The ends lost 4 bases at V and 8 bases at J; junction bases unmatched: 5. This CDR3 contains 13 residues. This CDR3 is CASSPGQGEGYTF. The DNA for the CDR3 is TGCGCCAGCAGCCCAGGACAGGGGGAAGGCTACACCTTC.

The CDR3 DNA sequence: TGCAGTGCGAGAAGCGGACAGAGCCAAGAGACCCAGTACTTC. It specifies CSARSGQSQETQYF. V is TRBV20-1 and J is TRBJ2-5; possibly TRBD1 for D (6 bases). The CDR3 sequence is 14 residues long. Germline loops: CDR1 DFQATT, CDR2 SNEGSKA (reference sequence). V was cut by 6 bases and J by 1 base, with 15 bases left in between.

This clonotype came up many times. The chain links TRBV27 to TRBJ2-5, with TRBD2 identical over 8 bases. The CDR3 runs 15 residues. Germline lookup yields CDR1 MNHEY and CDR2 SMNVEV (reference sequence). With 0 bases clipped from V and 5 bases from J, the junction kept 5 bases outside the gene matches. The CDR3, as DNA: TGTGCCAGCAGTTTATCTAGCGGGAATACGGAGACCCAGTACTTC. This translates into CASSLSSGNTETQYF.

This clonotype has a count of ten or more. At one end the junction does not follow the germline gene, possibly because of a read error. The CDR3 DNA reads as TGTGCCAGCAGCGTAGAGCGGGTTAGCACAGATACGCAGTATTTT. It is translated as CASSVERVSTDTQYF. J is TRBJ2-3 and V is TRBV11-2; a possible D gene is TRBD2 (6 bases). Germline V gene lookup returns CDR1 SGHAT and CDR2 FQNNGV. The CDR3 extends over 15 amino acids.

In this sample, this clonotype turned up many times. The V call is TRBV2, the J call TRBJ1-2; D gene uncertain. This CDR3 is built from 12 residues. Germline V CDR1 and CDR2: SNHLY, FYNNEI. V was trimmed by 7 bases and J by 4 bases, leaving 10 bases between them. The CDR3 loop reads CASTRQVYGYTF. In DNA form, the CDR3 reads TGTGCCAGCACTAGACAAGTCTATGGCTACACCTTC.

The rearrangement uses TRBV14 and TRBJ1-6; D not certain. Trimming took off 6 bases at V and 9 bases at J, with 9 bases between the two ends. The CDR3 contains 12 residues. The germline CDR1 and CDR2 sequences are SGHDN and FVKESK. The CDR3 sequence: CASRSLGSPLHF. The CDR3 nucleotides read TGTGCCAGCAGATCCTTGGGTTCACCCCTCCACTTT.

The chain carries TRBV20-1 and TRBJ1-5, with 9 positions matching TRBD1. Germline trimming cut 3 bases from V and 5 bases from J; bases unmatched to any gene: 2. Germline CDR1 reads DFQATT; CDR2 reads SNEGSKA (reference sequence). This CDR3 contains 13 residues. The CDR3 loop is CSASRQGDQPQHF. In nucleotides, the CDR3 is TGCAGTGCTAGCCGACAGGGGGATCAGCCCCAGCATTTT.

Points on this clonotype: Possible read error: a much larger clone is one base away. V is TRBV3-1 and J is TRBJ2-7, with D possibly being TRBD1 or TRBD2 (5 bases each). Germline CDR1 and CDR2: LGHDT and YNNKEL (reference sequence). The CDR3 sequence is 14 residues long. The ends were cut back, 6 bases at V and 2 bases at J, with 14 bases in the middle. CDR3 DNA: TGTGCCAGCAGTCAGCCAGGGACCCCCTACGAGCAGTACTTC. It translates to CASSQPGTPYEQYF.

This chain joins TRBV6-2 or TRBV6-3 and TRBJ2-2; D is unclear. Germline CDR1 is MNHEY and CDR2 is SVGEGT. Trimming removed 0 bases at V and 5 bases at J, with 4 bases between. This CDR3 comprises 13 residues. The CDR3 DNA sequence: TGTGCCAGCAGTTACTCCAAAACCGGGGAGCTGTTTTTT. It encodes CASSYSKTGELFF.

This clonotype was detected a few times. V usage is TRBV30 and J usage is TRBJ2-7; maybe TRBD2 (5 bases). CDR1 is GTSNPN and CDR2 is SVGIG in the germline V gene (reference sequence). V shed 1 base and J shed 6 bases, with 22 bases lying between them. This CDR3 is 16 amino acids long. The CDR3 nucleotides read TGTGCCTGGAGTGCTACCCGCCTCATCAACGGAGGCGAGCAGTACTTC. Its translation: CAWSATRLINGGEQYF.

The genes are TRBV2 and TRBJ2-1, with 11 positions matching TRBD2. Germline-derived CDR1 and CDR2 are SNHLY and FYNNEI. CDR3 length equals 18 residues. V gave up 5 bases and J gave up 6 bases; unmatched junction bases: 15. This chain's CDR3 is CASSPSRTSGRIPNEQFF. For the CDR3, the DNA is TGTGCCAGCAGTCCGAGCCGAACTAGCGGGAGAATTCCCAATGAGCAGTTCTTC.

This clonotype was seen a handful of times. The V gene is TRBV11-2, the J gene TRBJ1-3, with D maybe TRBD1 (5 bases). Germline CDR1 reads SGHAT; CDR2 reads FQNNGV. The length of the CDR3 is 18 residues. V dropped 1 base and J dropped 4 bases, with 20 bases sitting between them. As DNA, the CDR3 is TGTGCCAGCAGCTTAGTCCCGGGGATCCAGGGAAGGGGAAACACCATATATTTT. It yields the protein CASSLVPGIQGRGNTIYF.

The J gene is TRBJ2-3, the V gene TRBV11-2; 7 bases agree with TRBD2. In germline, CDR1 is SGHAT, CDR2 FQNNGV. Trimming at V came to 7 bases and at J to 5 bases, leaving 9 bases not matched to a gene. The CDR3 totals 14 residues. CDR3 nucleotides: TGTGCCAGCACAAAGCGGGACCGGAGAGATACGCAGTATTTT. It encodes CASTKRDRRDTQYF.

This clonotype has a handful of counts. The rearrangement uses TRBV9 and TRBJ2-1; unclear D gene. Germline CDR1 is SGDLS and CDR2 is YYNGEE. This CDR3 comprises 14 residues. V lost 5 bases and J 2 bases, leaving 11 bases between the germline ends. This chain's CDR3 is CASSVGRTYNEQFF. CDR3 bases: TGTGCCAGCAGTGTCGGGCGGACCTACAATGAGCAGTTCTTC.

This clonotype has a count of ten or more. This chain joins TRBV28 and TRBJ1-1; TRBD1 might be the D (6 bases). V shed 7 bases and J shed 3 bases, with 15 bases lying between them. This CDR3 is 14 amino acids long. Germline CDR1 and CDR2: MDHEN and SYDVKM. This CDR3 reads CASTPGARYTEAFF. The CDR3 bases are TGTGCCAGCACCCCGGGGGCTCGGTACACTGAAGCTTTCTTT.

This clonotype showed up many times. The chain combines TRBV29-1 with TRBJ2-5; D uncertain. There are 13 residues in the CDR3. V was cut by 6 bases and J by 5 bases, with 16 bases left in between. Per germline, CDR1 SQVTM and CDR2 ANQGSEA. CDR3 bases: TGCAGCGTCGAAACTGTAAGCCAGGAGACCCAGTACTTC. Translated, it gives CSVETVSQETQYF.

V is TRBV20-1 and J is TRBJ2-3; D gene ambiguous. Trimming left V 7 bases short and J 2 bases short, with 10 bases between. Germline values: CDR1 DFQATT, CDR2 SNEGSKA (reference sequence). The CDR3 has 12 residues. CDR3 nucleotide sequence: TGCAGTGGGTCCCTCTCCACAGATACGCAGTATTTT. The encoded protein is CSGSLSTDTQYF.

This sequence joins TRBV20-1 and TRBJ2-1, with D unclear. V lost 2 bases, J lost 3 bases, and 11 bases lay in between. Looked up from germline, CDR1 is DFQATT and CDR2 is SNEGSKA (reference sequence). The length of the CDR3 is 14 residues. CDR3 sequence reads: CSARTRMSYNEQFF. Here the CDR3 DNA reads TGCAGTGCTAGAACGCGGATGAGCTACAATGAGCAGTTCTTC.

This clonotype was detected many times. The V and J genes are TRBV6-6 and TRBJ2-7, with D tentatively TRBD1 or TRBD2 (6 bases each). CDR1 and CDR2 from the germline V gene are MNHNY and SVGAGI (reference sequence). The CDR3 covers 15 residues. Trimming shortened V by 2 bases and J by 5 bases, and 16 bases separated the two germline ends. DNA of the CDR3: TGTGCCAGCAGTTACGGGGGGCGCAGGTTCGACGAGCAGTACTTC. As protein: CASSYGGRRFDEQYF.

This clonotype has a count of ten or more. The J gene is TRBJ2-3, the V gene TRBV28, with 9 bases that match TRBD2. CDR1 MDHEN and CDR2 SYDVKM come from the germline V gene. The V segment lost 5 bases and the J segment 4 bases; nucleotides outside the gene matches: 7. The CDR3 contains 15 residues. CDR3 nucleotide sequence: TGTGCCAGCAGTGAGGCGGGAGGGCCTGCAGATACGCAGTATTTT. As protein: CASSEAGGPADTQYF.

This clonotype was counted many times. The DNA of the CDR3 is TGTGCCATCAGTGGGGAGCAGGGGGACGAGCAGTACTTC. Amino acid sequence: CAISGEQGDEQYF. This chain connects TRBV10-3 to TRBJ2-7; 7 bases agree with TRBD1. The ends lost 4 bases at V and 5 bases at J; junction bases unmatched: 5. Germline CDR1 is ENHRY and CDR2 is SYGVKD. This CDR3 is 13 amino acids long.

This clonotype was picked up a small number of times. V gene TRBV7-9 combines with J gene TRBJ2-7; 8 bases agree with TRBD1. V lost 1 base and J lost 5; bases outside the gene matches: 4. Germline CDR1 SEHNR, CDR2 FQNEAQ (reference sequence). The CDR3 is 14 amino acids. Here the CDR3 DNA reads TGTGCCAGCAGCTTAGGCAGGGGGCTCGACGAGCAGTACTTC. It is translated as CASSLGRGLDEQYF. Using reference TRBV7-9 and TRBJ2-7 for the parts outside the CDR3, the full variable domain is DTGVSQNPRHKITKRGQNVTFRCDPISEHNRLYWYRQTLGQGPEFLTYFQNEAQLEKSRLLSDRFSAERPKGSFSTLEIQRTEQGDSAMYLCASSLGRGLDEQYFGPGTRLTVT.